The 6 T cell receptor beta chains below come from one sample, sequenced in a study of blood T cell repertoires in COVID-19 (dated by TCRdb to 2018 to 2021). The method was the immunoSEQ multiplex PCR assay. TCRdb limited this immuneACCESS table to in-frame rearrangements with V and J called. A share of clones is missing; checked studies link under half to unresolved V genes, and the rest is unexplained. The sample table shows roughly 63,000 clones, and around 73% are seen once. The top ten clonotypes cover roughly 12% of the sample. The sequenced sample consisted of peripheral blood. The source of these receptors is an elderly man with acute or convalescent COVID-19.

This sequence joins TRBV5-6 and TRBJ2-3, with D perhaps matching TRBD1 (6 bases). The CDR3 runs to 15 residues. Germline V CDR1 and CDR2: SGHDT, YYEEEE. The ends were cut back, 0 bases at V and 2 bases at J, with 10 bases in the middle. This chain's CDR3 is CASSLGQVTTDTQYF. CDR3 bases: TGTGCCAGCAGCTTGGGACAGGTGACCACAGATACGCAGTATTTT.

The gene calls are TRBV7-9 and TRBJ2-7; 10 bases are shared with TRBD1. CDR3 length: 16 amino acids. Germline V gene sequence: CDR1 SEHNR, CDR2 FQNEAQ (reference sequence). V was clipped by 1 base and J by 0 bases; unmatched bases: 3. The CDR3 region has the DNA TGTGCCAGCAGCTTAGAGGACAGGGGGTACTCCTACGAGCAGTACTTC. This gives the protein CASSLEDRGYSYEQYF. Variable domain in full (rest from reference TRBV7-9 and TRBJ2-7): DTGVSQNPRHKITKRGQNVTFRCDPISEHNRLYWYRQTLGQGPEFLTYFQNEAQLEKSRLLSDRFSAERPKGSFSTLEIQRTEQGDSAMYLCASSLEDRGYSYEQYFGPGTRLTVT.

This clone came up a few times. The chain links TRBV9 to TRBJ2-1; 9 nucleotides align to TRBD2. The V segment lost 3 bases and the J segment 8 bases; nucleotides outside the gene matches: 9. The germline CDR1 and CDR2 sequences are SGDLS and YYNGEE. This CDR3 contains 15 residues. The CDR3 nucleotides read TGTGCCAGCAGCGCCCCCGGGACTAGCAGGGATGAGCAGTTCTTC. Its protein is CASSAPGTSRDEQFF.

The chain carries TRBV5-1 and TRBJ1-2, with TRBD1 identical over 7 bases. Germline loops: CDR1 SGHRS, CDR2 YFSETQ. After removal of 3 bases from V and 2 bases from J, the junction contained 10 bases not matched to a gene. There are 16 residues in the CDR3. CDR3 bases: TGCGCCAGCAGCTCAGGGGGACTTGGGCTAAACTATGGCTACACCTTC. Translation gives CASSSGGLGLNYGYTF.

The chain has TRBV15 and TRBJ1-3; no clear D gene. Between the trimmed V and J ends, which lost 1 base and 0 bases, there was a span of 10 bases. The CDR3 is 16 amino acids. CDR1 and CDR2 from the germline V gene are LNHNV and YYDKDF (reference sequence). The CDR3 reads CATSRVGKDSGNTIYF. CDR3 coding DNA: TGTGCCACCAGCAGAGTCGGTAAAGACTCTGGAAACACCATATATTTT.

This clone was seen more than once but under ten times. The genes are TRBV12-2 and TRBJ1-2; the table's D call TRBD1 went unverified against the DNA. TRBV12-2 is a listed pseudogene. The CDR3 consists of 16 residues. The CDR3: CASRLRTVSFNYGYTF. CDR3 in DNA: TGTGCAAGTCGCTTGCGGACAGTGTCTTTTAACTATGGCTACACCTTC.